A selection of T cell receptor beta chains follows, all from one sample in a study of shared clonotypes between healthy human individuals. Assay: immunoSEQ multiplex PCR; the TCRdb copy retains only in-frame clones and omits some. Among over a million clones, around three quarters were seen once, and the ten largest hold around 0.6%. Sequencing was carried out using memory CD4+ T cells from PBMCs. These TCRs come from a man aged 18 to 30 in good health. Some clones in this sample may be carry-over from other donors' samples. Each CDR3 is given with its conserved first and last residue. Each record gives: V gene, J gene, clone size, D gene, CDR3 protein, CDR3 DNA. A D gene is named only where the DNA matches it firmly. Clone size appears in some rows only: once, few, many, or a class for an expanded clone.

v_call: TRBV5-4; j_call: TRBJ2-1; clone_size: once; d_call: TRBD2; cdr3_aa: CASSAGTSFAYNEQFF; cdr3_nt: TGTGCCAGCAGCGCTGGGACTAGCTTCGCCTACAATGAGCAGTTCTTC
v_call: TRBV30; j_call: TRBJ1-6; clone_size: -; d_call: -; cdr3_aa: CAWSVRGAGPSNSPLHF; cdr3_nt: TGTGCCTGGAGTGTACGCGGGGCAGGGCCCTCAAATTCACCCCTCCACTTT
v_call: TRBV5-4; j_call: TRBJ2-5; clone_size: -; d_call: -; cdr3_aa: CASSQGFQETQYF; cdr3_nt: TGTGCCAGCAGCCAAGGATTTCAAGAGACCCAGTACTTC
v_call: TRBV25-1; j_call: TRBJ2-1; clone_size: few; d_call: -; cdr3_aa: CASSAHGPSYNEQFF; cdr3_nt: TGTGCCAGCAGTGCCCATGGGCCTTCCTACAATGAGCAGTTCTTC
v_call: TRBV5-5; j_call: TRBJ2-7; clone_size: -; d_call: -; cdr3_aa: CASSLEGHYEQYF; cdr3_nt: TGTGCCAGCAGCTTGGAGGGCCACTACGAGCAGTACTTC
v_call: TRBV5-4; j_call: TRBJ2-1; clone_size: -; d_call: TRBD2; cdr3_aa: CASSLGARTGGPYNEQFF; cdr3_nt: TGTGCCAGCAGCTTGGGGGCCCGCACGGGAGGGCCCTACAATGAGCAGTTCTTC
v_call: TRBV2; j_call: TRBJ2-7; clone_size: -; d_call: -; cdr3_aa: CASKASTLSEQYF; cdr3_nt: TGTGCCAGCAAAGCGAGCACCTTATCCGAGCAGTACTTC
v_call: TRBV6-1; j_call: TRBJ2-7; clone_size: -; d_call: -; cdr3_aa: CASSEGTYEQYF; cdr3_nt: TGTGCCAGCAGTGAAGGTACCTACGAGCAGTACTTC
v_call: TRBV18; j_call: TRBJ1-2; clone_size: few; d_call: TRBD1; cdr3_aa: CASSPPPTGTGYTF; cdr3_nt: TGTGCCAGCTCACCACCCCCGACAGGGACTGGCTACACCTTC
v_call: TRBV6-6; j_call: TRBJ2-3; clone_size: many; d_call: TRBD2; cdr3_aa: CASSKLAGGWADTQYF; cdr3_nt: TGTGCCAGCAGTAAATTAGCGGGAGGGTGGGCAGATACGCAGTATTTT
v_call: TRBV19; j_call: TRBJ1-2; clone_size: -; d_call: TRBD1; cdr3_aa: CASSTAGQGVYGYTF; cdr3_nt: TGTGCCAGTAGTACGGCGGGACAGGGCGTCTATGGCTACACCTTC
v_call: TRBV2; j_call: TRBJ1-1; clone_size: few; d_call: -; cdr3_aa: CASSLTLENTEAFF; cdr3_nt: TGTGCCAGCAGCCTGACGTTGGAGAACACTGAAGCTTTCTTT
v_call: TRBV18; j_call: TRBJ2-3; clone_size: few; d_call: -; cdr3_aa: CASSTRIGTVEGVADTQYF; cdr3_nt: TGTGCCAGCTCAACCCGGATCGGTACAGTCGAGGGAGTAGCAGATACGCAGTATTTT
v_call: TRBV6-4; j_call: TRBJ2-2; clone_size: -; d_call: -; cdr3_aa: CASSPRWGATGELFF; cdr3_nt: TGTGCCAGCAGTCCTCGTTGGGGTGCCACCGGGGAGCTGTTTTTT
v_call: TRBV18; j_call: TRBJ1-1; clone_size: -; d_call: TRBD1; cdr3_aa: CASSAATGSNTEAFF; cdr3_nt: TGTGCCAGCTCAGCAGCGACAGGGTCGAACACTGAAGCTTTCTTT
v_call: TRBV15; j_call: TRBJ2-2; clone_size: -; d_call: TRBD1; cdr3_aa: CATSGRDSYTGELFF; cdr3_nt: TGTGCCACCAGCGGACGGGACAGTTACACCGGGGAGCTGTTTTTT
v_call: TRBV6-6; j_call: TRBJ2-1; clone_size: -; d_call: TRBD2; cdr3_aa: CASSFSGGPNEQFF; cdr3_nt: TGTGCCAGCAGTTTTTCGGGAGGGCCCAATGAGCAGTTCTTC
v_call: TRBV11-1; j_call: TRBJ1-3; clone_size: -; d_call: TRBD1; cdr3_aa: CASSHRGSGNTIYF; cdr3_nt: TGTGCCAGCAGCCACAGGGGATCTGGAAACACCATATATTTT
v_call: TRBV5-1; j_call: TRBJ1-4; clone_size: once; d_call: -; cdr3_aa: CASSSDGSEKLFF; cdr3_nt: TGCGCCAGCAGCTCGGACGGTAGTGAAAAACTGTTTTTT
v_call: TRBV30; j_call: TRBJ1-3; clone_size: few; d_call: -; cdr3_aa: CAWSDQGTGNTIYF; cdr3_nt: TGTGCCTGGAGTGACCAGGGGACTGGAAACACCATATATTTT
v_call: TRBV5-1; j_call: TRBJ2-7; clone_size: -; d_call: -; cdr3_aa: CASSFATGSYEQYF; cdr3_nt: TGCGCCAGCAGCTTCGCGACAGGATCCTACGAGCAGTACTTC
v_call: TRBV5-1; j_call: TRBJ2-4; clone_size: -; d_call: TRBD2; cdr3_aa: CASSLAPQLAGDKNIQYF; cdr3_nt: TGCGCCAGCAGCTTGGCCCCGCAACTAGCGGGAGACAAAAACATTCAGTACTTC
v_call: TRBV29-1; j_call: TRBJ2-5; clone_size: -; d_call: -; cdr3_aa: CSVDVQVQTQYF; cdr3_nt: TGCAGCGTTGATGTCCAGGTCCAGACCCAGTACTTC
v_call: TRBV2; j_call: TRBJ2-7; clone_size: -; d_call: -; cdr3_aa: CASSAHPRGLNFHEQYF; cdr3_nt: TGTGCCAGCAGTGCCCACCCCAGGGGACTAAACTTCCACGAGCAGTACTTC
v_call: TRBV5-4; j_call: TRBJ2-5; clone_size: few; d_call: -; cdr3_aa: CASSLPGFQETQYF; cdr3_nt: TGTGCCAGCAGCTTACCCGGGTTCCAAGAGACCCAGTACTTC
v_call: TRBV10-3; j_call: TRBJ1-1; clone_size: -; d_call: -; cdr3_aa: CAISEGQRGEAFF; cdr3_nt: TGTGCCATCAGTGAGGGGCAGCGGGGTGAAGCTTTCTTT
v_call: TRBV27; j_call: TRBJ1-2; clone_size: -; d_call: -; cdr3_aa: CASSLLGGNGGYTF; cdr3_nt: TGTGCCAGCAGTTTATTAGGGGGGAACGGAGGCTACACCTTC
v_call: TRBV2; j_call: TRBJ2-1; clone_size: few; d_call: -; cdr3_aa: CASRRDGAYNEQFF; cdr3_nt: TGTGCCAGCAGGAGGGACGGTGCCTACAATGAGCAGTTCTTC
v_call: TRBV29-1; j_call: TRBJ1-3; clone_size: many; d_call: -; cdr3_aa: CSAVGNTIYF; cdr3_nt: TGCAGCGCAGTAGGAAACACCATATATTTT
v_call: TRBV28; j_call: TRBJ2-1; clone_size: -; d_call: -; cdr3_aa: CASTPPGTLRNEQFF; cdr3_nt: TGTGCCAGCACACCCCCGGGGACTCTAAGAAATGAGCAGTTCTTC
v_call: TRBV7-2; j_call: TRBJ1-1; clone_size: -; d_call: -; cdr3_aa: CASSFLGGDTEAFF; cdr3_nt: TGTGCCAGCAGCTTCCTGGGGGGAGACACTGAAGCTTTCTTT
v_call: TRBV18; j_call: TRBJ2-3; clone_size: -; d_call: TRBD1; cdr3_aa: CASSLGQGAADTQYF; cdr3_nt: TGTGCCAGCTCACTGGGACAGGGGGCCGCAGATACGCAGTATTTT
v_call: TRBV2; j_call: TRBJ1-3; clone_size: -; d_call: -; cdr3_aa: CASSDRYSGNTIYF; cdr3_nt: TGTGCCAGCAGTGACAGATACTCTGGAAACACCATATATTTT
v_call: TRBV5-4; j_call: TRBJ2-7; clone_size: -; d_call: TRBD1; cdr3_aa: CASSLRLGTGNYEQYF; cdr3_nt: TGTGCCAGCAGCCTTCGGCTCGGGACAGGGAACTACGAGCAGTACTTC
v_call: TRBV14; j_call: TRBJ1-1; clone_size: -; d_call: -; cdr3_aa: CASSQVEGIVNTEAFF; cdr3_nt: TGTGCCAGCAGCCAAGTGGAGGGGATCGTTAACACTGAAGCTTTCTTT
v_call: TRBV28; j_call: TRBJ1-2; clone_size: -; d_call: -; cdr3_aa: CASSLPGVWGYTF; cdr3_nt: TGTGCCAGCAGTCTACCAGGGGTTTGGGGCTACACCTTC
v_call: TRBV7-3; j_call: TRBJ1-3; clone_size: -; d_call: TRBD1; cdr3_aa: CASSFDRTGTIYF; cdr3_nt: TGTGCCAGCAGCTTCGACAGGACAGGCACCATATATTTT
v_call: TRBV4-3; j_call: TRBJ2-7; clone_size: -; d_call: TRBD2; cdr3_aa: CASSQEVALAGGEQYF; cdr3_nt: TGCGCCAGCAGCCAAGAGGTTGCGCTAGCGGGAGGCGAGCAGTACTTC
v_call: TRBV18; j_call: TRBJ2-7; clone_size: -; d_call: TRBD2; cdr3_aa: CASSPGRDYEQYF; cdr3_nt: TGTGCCAGCTCACCGGGGAGGGACTACGAGCAGTACTTC
v_call: TRBV7-3; j_call: TRBJ2-3; clone_size: -; d_call: TRBD2; cdr3_aa: CASSPGTSGLTDTQYF; cdr3_nt: TGTGCCAGCAGCCCGGGGACTAGCGGACTCACAGATACGCAGTATTTT
v_call: TRBV5-1; j_call: TRBJ2-1; clone_size: -; d_call: TRBD2; cdr3_aa: CASAPRASGRHEQFF; cdr3_nt: TGCGCCAGCGCCCCCCGGGCTAGCGGACGCCACGAGCAGTTCTTC
v_call: TRBV11-2; j_call: TRBJ2-7; clone_size: -; d_call: -; cdr3_aa: CASSLVGGYEQYF; cdr3_nt: TGTGCCAGCAGCTTAGTGGGGGGCTACGAGCAGTACTTC
v_call: TRBV7-2; j_call: TRBJ2-5; clone_size: -; d_call: -; cdr3_aa: CASKPIRTAQETQYF; cdr3_nt: TGTGCCAGCAAGCCAATAAGGACAGCCCAAGAGACCCAGTACTTC
v_call: TRBV11-2; j_call: TRBJ2-1; clone_size: once; d_call: -; cdr3_aa: CASSVGHRSNSYNEQFF; cdr3_nt: TGTGCCAGCAGCGTCGGACACAGGTCGAATTCCTACAATGAGCAGTTCTTC
v_call: TRBV18; j_call: TRBJ1-1; clone_size: -; d_call: -; cdr3_aa: CASSPQGRPEGTEAFF; cdr3_nt: TGTGCCAGCTCACCACAGGGGCGGCCGGAAGGAACTGAAGCTTTCTTT
v_call: TRBV29-1; j_call: TRBJ1-2; clone_size: -; d_call: -; cdr3_aa: CSVEGRGSADTLYGYTF; cdr3_nt: TGCAGCGTTGAGGGGAGGGGCAGCGCCGATACTTTATATGGCTACACCTTC
v_call: TRBV6-1; j_call: TRBJ1-1; clone_size: -; d_call: -; cdr3_aa: CASRPTGLNTEAFF; cdr3_nt: TGTGCCAGCAGACCGACAGGATTGAACACTGAAGCTTTCTTT
v_call: TRBV9; j_call: TRBJ2-1; clone_size: few; d_call: -; cdr3_aa: CASSATGISYNEQFF; cdr3_nt: TGTGCCAGCAGCGCGACAGGCATCTCCTACAATGAGCAGTTCTTC